The T cell receptor beta chain under discussion was sequenced for a study of tumor-infiltrating lymphocytes in primary liver carcinoma. Unsorted bulk tissue of roughly 20-31 mg yielded co-extracted RNA and DNA. A remark on this clonotype: A read error may produce the germline difference seen at one junction end.

The CDR3 covers 15 residues. With 500 ng total RNA as template and a constant-region primer, TCR beta cDNA was made. Libraries for TCR beta were built through three nested multiplex PCR rounds, which together made up a slightly modified ARM-PCR procedure. TRBV1-TRBV30 forward primers paired with a C-beta reverse primer were used in the first two PCR rounds, which ran approximately 11 cycles each. TCRdb re-analysed the multiplex PCR reads in MiXCR, keeping a single row per CDR3 protein. Counted here are 75,000 to 80,000 distinct CDR3 sequences, roughly 72% occurring once; the ten biggest clones make up approximately 27%.

The sequencing input was tumor-adjacent normal liver tissue. The clonotype comes from a man aged 40-50 years with primary liver carcinoma and hepatitis B virus infection. The rearrangement joins TRBV12-3 or TRBV12-4 to TRBJ1-5; D is perhaps TRBD1 (5 bases). CDR3 nucleotides: TGTGCCAGCACGCGGGGCACCACAATAAATCAGCTCCAGCATTTT. Residues: CASTRGTTINQLQHF.